This is a list of T cell receptor beta chains from one sample in a study of shared clonotypes between healthy human individuals. Sequenced by immunoSEQ multiplex PCR; TCRdb stores in-frame clones only, minus some. The sample consists of under 850,000 clones, almost 95% of them appearing once. Sequenced input: naive CD8+ T cells sorted from blood. These receptors all come from a man younger than 45 in good health. CDR3s include the opening cysteine and the closing phenylalanine or tryptophan.

TRBJ2-3 TRBV5-4 CASSLQESTDTQYF
TRBJ2-7 TRBV6-6 CASGRGGEQYF
TRBJ2-7 TRBV4-3 CASSQDLASGQTGYF
TRBJ1-5 TRBV6-1 CASSEARQGVYSNQPQHF
TRBJ2-7 TRBV6-6 CASSYGGGNSYEQYF
TRBJ2-7 TRBV30 CAWSDKAGTSYEQYF
TRBJ1-1 TRBV5-1 CASSHWDPDTEAFF
TRBJ2-2 TRBV13 CASSFSDTGELFF
TRBJ1-1 TRBV7-6 CASSSLENTEAFF
TRBJ1-2 TRBV28 CASSPRGIYGYTF
TRBJ2-3 TRBV10-1 CASSDSRSTDTQYF
TRBJ2-5 TRBV5-1 CASSILPEEAQYF
TRBJ2-7 TRBV5-1 CASSQFRTYEQYF
TRBJ2-1 TRBV9 CASSGRDTELGEQFF
TRBJ2-1 TRBV4-1 CASSQEASGSYNEQFF
TRBJ2-3 TRBV28 CASSLWGAADTQYF
TRBJ2-1 TRBV29-1 CSVEDSKSSNEQFF
TRBJ2-7 TRBV27 CASSLGPGAGLYEQYF
TRBJ2-7 TRBV27 CASSLKGGSYEQYF
TRBJ1-1 TRBV7-9 CASSLEGLGPWNTEAFF
TRBJ2-7 TRBV27 CASRDMFHEQYF
TRBJ2-1 TRBV10-2 CASSELTSGLYNEQFF
TRBJ1-4 TRBV6-6 CACLGSPEEKLFF
TRBJ1-2 TRBV28 CASSFVGGTGADYGYTF
TRBJ2-7 TRBV7-9 CASSSGLAGEWEQYF
TRBJ1-1 TRBV19 CASSETFQAFF
TRBJ1-3 TRBV27 CASSLSWRGNTIYF
TRBJ2-1 TRBV7-2 CASSLGASSGASSYNEQFF
TRBJ2-3 TRBV10-3 CATASDTQYF